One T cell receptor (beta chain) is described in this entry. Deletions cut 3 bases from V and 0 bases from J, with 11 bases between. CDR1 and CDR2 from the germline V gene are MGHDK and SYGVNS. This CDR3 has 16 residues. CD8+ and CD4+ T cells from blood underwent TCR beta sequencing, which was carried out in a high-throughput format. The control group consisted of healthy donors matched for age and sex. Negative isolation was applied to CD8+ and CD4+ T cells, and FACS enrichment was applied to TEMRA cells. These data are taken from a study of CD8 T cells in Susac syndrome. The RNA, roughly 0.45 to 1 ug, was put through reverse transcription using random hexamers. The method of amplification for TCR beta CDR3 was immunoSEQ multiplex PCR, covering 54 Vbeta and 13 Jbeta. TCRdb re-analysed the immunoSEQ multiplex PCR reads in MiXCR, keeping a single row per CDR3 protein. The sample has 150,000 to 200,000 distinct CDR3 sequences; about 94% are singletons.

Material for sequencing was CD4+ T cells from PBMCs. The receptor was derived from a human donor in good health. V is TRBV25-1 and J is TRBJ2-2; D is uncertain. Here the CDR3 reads CASSEAVVSNTGELFF. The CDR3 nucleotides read TGTGCCAGCAGTGAGGCGGTAGTCTCGAACACCGGGGAGCTGTTTTTT.